This TCR beta chain was observed in a study of cytomegalovirus exposure and HLA in healthy donors. General study points: CMV serostatus was the sole immune exposure information available.

This clone was counted once. Its target is not known. This CDR3 contains 11 residues. CDR1 GTSNPN and CDR2 SVGIG come from the germline V gene (reference sequence). Trimming took off 4 bases at V and 5 bases at J, with 8 bases between the two ends. Primers included in the PCR were 60 Vbeta and 13 Jbeta primers. Sequencing was performed with immunoSEQ multiplex PCR; in TCRdb, only in-frame clones are kept and a portion is missing. There are approximately 150,000 clones in the sample; 68% occur only once, and over 9.5% lies in the top ten. Healthy bone marrow donors made up the cohort. This chain connects TRBV30 to TRBJ2-5; unclear D gene. The origin of this receptor is a man younger than 45 in good health and CMV-seropositive. The specimen sequenced was PBMCs. CDR3 bases: TGTGCCTGGACCGCCCGGGAGACCCAGTACTTC. Its translation is CAWTARETQYF.